A selection of T cell receptor beta chains follows, all from one sample in a study of control samples from healthy donors and cancer patients. Profiled with immunoSEQ multiplex PCR; TCRdb holds only in-frame clones, not every one. The sample holds 250,000 to 300,000 clones, over 75% seen once. The sequenced sample consisted of PBMCs. The receptors stem from a woman aged 55 to 70 with lung cancer. CDR3s include the opening cysteine and the closing phenylalanine or tryptophan. D genes are given only for firm matches. For some rows the clone size is stated as once, few or many, or as a class when expanded; others skip it.

j_gene,abundance,d_gene,v_gene,CDR3aa,CDR3nt
TRBJ1-2,-,TRBD1,TRBV30,CAWDRDRGYGYTF,TGTGCCTGGGACCGGGACAGGGGTTATGGCTACACCTTC
TRBJ2-2,-,-,TRBV7-8,CASSLTVITGELFF,TGTGCCAGCAGCCTAACAGTGATCACCGGGGAGCTGTTTTTT
TRBJ1-2,-,TRBD1,TRBV24-1,CATSDPTSTGGGNGYTF,TGTGCCACCAGTGATCCCACCTCCACAGGGGGCGGGAATGGCTACACCTTC
TRBJ2-7,-,-,TRBV3-1/TRBV3-2,CASSQDEGDRYEQYF,TGTGCCAGCAGCCAAGATGAGGGTGATCGCTACGAGCAGTACTTC
TRBJ2-6,-,-,TRBV27,CASRQAGKIRAGANVLTF,TGTGCCAGCCGTCAGGCAGGGAAGATAAGAGCTGGGGCCAACGTCCTGACTTTC
TRBJ2-3,-,-,TRBV9,CASSVDLAASTDTQYF,TGTGCCAGCAGCGTAGATTTAGCGGCTAGCACAGATACGCAGTATTTT
TRBJ2-1,-,-,TRBV25-1,CASRGSYNEQFF,TGTGCCAGCAGAGGGTCCTACAATGAGCAGTTCTTC
TRBJ2-7,few,-,TRBV6-1,CASSELNRGGYEQYF,TGTGCCAGCAGTGAATTAAACAGGGGAGGATACGAGCAGTACTTC
TRBJ2-5,-,TRBD2,TRBV5-1,CASSGRGQETQYF,TGCGCCAGCAGCGGGAGGGGCCAAGAGACCCAGTACTTC
TRBJ1-5,-,-,TRBV5-6,CASSLWAGTGISNQPQHF,TGTGCCAGCAGCCTCTGGGCAGGAACAGGGATTAGTAATCAGCCCCAGCATTTT
TRBJ1-2,once,-,TRBV4-1,CASSQEGRRVDTF,TGCGCCAGCAGCCAAGAAGGGCGACGCGTGGACACCTTC
TRBJ2-3,few,-,TRBV7-8,CASSTRAEGGASTDTQYF,TGTGCCAGCAGCACCCGTGCTGAGGGAGGAGCTAGCACAGATACGCAGTATTTT
TRBJ2-6,-,-,TRBV5-1,CASSLGFSGANVLTF,TGCGCCAGCAGCTTGGGGTTCTCTGGGGCCAACGTCCTGACTTTC
TRBJ1-5,-,-,TRBV9,CASSSPGQPQHF,TGTGCCAGCAGCTCACCCGGTCAGCCCCAGCATTTT
TRBJ1-4,-,-,TRBV5-4,CASSLKQPNEKLFF,TGTGCCAGCAGCTTGAAACAGCCGAATGAAAAACTGTTTTTT
TRBJ2-1,-,-,TRBV24-1,CATSDQGREEQFF,TGTGCCACCAGTGACCAGGGGCGGGAGGAGCAGTTCTTC
TRBJ1-1,-,-,TRBV7-9,CASSSRGSLNTEAFF,TGTGCCAGCAGCTCCAGGGGTTCGCTGAACACTGAAGCTTTCTTT
TRBJ2-1,-,-,TRBV5-6,CASSPWWQGSYNEQFF,TGTGCCAGCAGCCCGTGGTGGCAGGGCTCCTACAATGAGCAGTTCTTC
TRBJ2-2,-,-,TRBV5-1,CASKKTAATGELFF,TGCGCCAGCAAGAAAACCGCCGCCACCGGGGAGCTGTTTTTT
TRBJ1-2,once,-,TRBV6-5,CASSQSARGGYGYTF,TGTGCCAGCAGTCAATCCGCTAGGGGGGGCTATGGCTACACCTTC
TRBJ2-1,-,TRBD1,TRBV19,CASSTRQGPTYNEQFF,TGTGCCAGTAGTACTCGACAGGGGCCAACATACAATGAGCAGTTCTTC
TRBJ1-1,-,-,TRBV27,CASRLYGVNTEAFF,TGTGCCAGCAGGTTGTATGGGGTGAACACTGAAGCTTTCTTT
TRBJ2-7,-,TRBD1,TRBV19,CASSRGNPYEQYF,TGTGCCAGTAGCAGGGGGAATCCCTACGAGCAGTACTTC
TRBJ1-2,-,-,TRBV11-2,CASSLRGGEGYTF,TGTGCCAGCAGCTTACGCGGAGGGGAGGGCTACACCTTC
TRBJ2-7,-,-,TRBV9,CASSIGTGAYEQYF,TGTGCCAGCAGCATAGGGACGGGGGCCTACGAGCAGTACTTC
TRBJ1-2,-,-,TRBV5-4,CASSLAAGNYGYTF,TGTGCCAGCAGCTTGGCCGCGGGGAACTATGGCTACACCTTC
TRBJ1-1,-,TRBD1,TRBV7-9,CASSITGGANTEAFF,TGTGCCAGCAGCATAACAGGGGGCGCGAACACTGAAGCTTTCTTT
TRBJ2-7,-,-,TRBV7-3,CASSQTGNSYEQYF,TGTGCCAGCAGCCAAACAGGGAACTCCTACGAGCAGTACTTC
TRBJ2-3,-,TRBD1,TRBV6-5,CASSYSGTGVVDTQYF,TGTGCCAGCAGTTACTCGGGGACAGGGGTGGTAGATACGCAGTATTTT
TRBJ1-5,-,TRBD1,TRBV7-2,CASSLTGQGWQPQHF,TGTGCCAGCAGCCTCACTGGACAGGGGTGGCAGCCCCAGCATTTT
TRBJ2-3,-,-,TRBV5-1,CASLTTGSSTDTQYF,TGCGCCAGTCTCACCACCGGGAGTAGCACAGATACGCAGTATTTT
TRBJ1-2,-,-,TRBV3-1/TRBV3-2,CASSQTLERWGGYTF,TGTGCCAGCAGCCAGACCTTGGAACGCTGGGGTGGCTACACCTTC
TRBJ2-7,-,-,TRBV5-4,CASSSDGPRSYEQYF,TGTGCCAGCAGCAGTGACGGCCCCCGCTCCTACGAGCAGTACTTC
TRBJ1-2,-,-,TRBV7-9,CASSRGDIGYTF,TGTGCCAGCAGCCGTGGCGATATAGGCTACACCTTC
TRBJ1-1,few,-,TRBV7-2,CASSSQTVNTEAFF,TGTGCCAGCAGCTCCCAGACGGTGAACACTGAAGCTTTCTTT
TRBJ2-7,-,-,TRBV9,CASSVGAGKSEQYF,TGTGCCAGCAGCGTAGGTGCAGGGAAAAGCGAGCAGTACTTC
TRBJ1-1,-,TRBD1,TRBV6-5,CASSQRDRVNTEAFF,TGTGCCAGCAGCCAAAGAGACAGGGTCAACACTGAAGCTTTCTTT
TRBJ1-2,-,-,TRBV11-2,CASSLEASVANYGYTF,TGTGCCAGCAGCTTAGAAGCCTCTGTAGCTAACTATGGCTACACCTTC
TRBJ2-7,-,TRBD2,TRBV5-5,CASSEDPLAGRYEQYF,TGTGCCAGCAGCGAGGACCCACTAGCGGGCCGCTACGAGCAGTACTTC
TRBJ2-1,-,TRBD2,TRBV19,CASSTPGGASYNEQFF,TGTGCCAGTAGTACCCCGGGGGGGGCCTCCTACAATGAGCAGTTCTTC
TRBJ1-4,many,TRBD1,TRBV7-9,CASSLGQGRGATNEKLFF,TGTGCCAGCAGCCTGGGACAGGGGAGGGGCGCAACTAATGAAAAACTGTTTTTT
TRBJ2-1,-,TRBD2,TRBV5-1,CASSLGAGGSYNEQFF,TGCGCCAGCAGCTTGGGTGCGGGGGGTTCCTACAATGAGCAGTTCTTC
TRBJ2-7,-,-,TRBV5-6,CASSLVGTRASYEQYF,TGTGCCAGCAGCTTGGTGGGGACAAGGGCTTCCTACGAGCAGTACTTC
TRBJ2-5,-,-,TRBV5-4,CASSDRTVQETQYF,TGTGCCAGCAGCGACCGGACAGTCCAAGAGACCCAGTACTTC
TRBJ1-6,-,-,TRBV7-2,CASSSGEGWYSPLHF,TGTGCCAGCAGCTCAGGGGAAGGGTGGTATTCACCCCTCCACTTT
TRBJ1-2,-,-,TRBV5-1,CASSIEGAYGYTF,TGCGCCAGCAGCATTGAAGGAGCCTATGGCTACACCTTC
TRBJ2-7,once,-,TRBV19,CASSRQESSYEQYF,TGTGCCAGTAGTCGGCAGGAAAGCTCCTACGAGCAGTACTTC
TRBJ2-1,-,-,TRBV28,CASSPRTLSYNEQFF,TGTGCCAGCAGTCCACGGACTCTCTCCTACAATGAGCAGTTCTTC
TRBJ2-5,-,-,TRBV12-3/TRBV12-4,CASTLVLGETQYF,TGTGCCAGCACGCTCGTTTTGGGAGAGACCCAGTACTTC
TRBJ2-2,-,TRBD2,TRBV7-3,CASSRTSDGGELFF,TGTGCCAGCAGCCGGACTAGCGATGGCGGGGAGCTGTTTTTT
TRBJ2-1,-,-,TRBV9,CASSVGAQGFDEQFF,TGTGCCAGCAGCGTAGGAGCACAGGGCTTCGATGAGCAGTTCTTC
TRBJ1-1,once,-,TRBV9,CASSVPSPEGAFF,TGTGCCAGCAGCGTCCCCTCCCCGGAGGGAGCTTTCTTT
TRBJ2-7,-,TRBD1,TRBV29-1,CSALDRVTYEQYF,TGCAGCGCCTTAGACAGGGTAACCTACGAGCAGTACTTC
TRBJ2-2,-,-,TRBV4-2,CASSQDTTSRSGELFF,TGTGCCAGCAGCCAAGATACAACTAGCAGGTCCGGGGAGCTGTTTTTT
TRBJ2-7,-,TRBD1,TRBV6-1,CASSEASTGDEQYF,TGTGCCAGCAGTGAAGCCAGCACAGGGGACGAGCAGTACTTC
TRBJ1-2,-,-,TRBV10-3,CAISEGGAYYGYTF,TGTGCCATCAGTGAGGGGGGGGCTTACTATGGCTACACCTTC
TRBJ1-1,-,-,TRBV5-1,CASSADGDLGTEAFF,TGCGCCAGCAGCGCTGACGGGGATCTCGGCACTGAAGCTTTCTTT
TRBJ1-3,-,-,TRBV7-2,CASSLAGRNTIYF,TGTGCCAGCAGCTTAGCTGGGAGAAACACCATATATTTT
TRBJ2-1,-,-,TRBV6-5,CASREGRRSYNEQFF,TGTGCCAGCAGAGAGGGGCGCCGCTCCTACAATGAGCAGTTCTTC
TRBJ1-1,-,-,TRBV5-1,CASSPPSNSGAFF,TGCGCCAGCAGCCCGCCTTCAAACAGCGGAGCTTTCTTT